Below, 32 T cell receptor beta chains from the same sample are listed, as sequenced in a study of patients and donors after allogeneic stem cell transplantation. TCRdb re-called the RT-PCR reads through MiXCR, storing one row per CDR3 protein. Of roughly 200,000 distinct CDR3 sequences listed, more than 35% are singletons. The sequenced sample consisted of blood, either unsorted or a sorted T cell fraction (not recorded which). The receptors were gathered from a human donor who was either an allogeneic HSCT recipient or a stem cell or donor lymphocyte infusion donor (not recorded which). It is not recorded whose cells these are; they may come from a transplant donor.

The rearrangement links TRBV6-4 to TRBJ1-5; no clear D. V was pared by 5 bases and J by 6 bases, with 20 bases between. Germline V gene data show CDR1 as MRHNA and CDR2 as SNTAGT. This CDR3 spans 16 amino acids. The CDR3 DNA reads TGTGCCAGCAGTCCATCGCACGGTTCTCCTCCTCAGCCCCAGCATTTT. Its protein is CASSPSHGSPPQPQHF.

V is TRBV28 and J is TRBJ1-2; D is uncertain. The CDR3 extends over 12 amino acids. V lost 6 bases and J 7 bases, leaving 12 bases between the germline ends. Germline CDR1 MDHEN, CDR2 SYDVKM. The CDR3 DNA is TGTGCCAGCAGGCTCCTGGGGTCTGGCTACACCTTC. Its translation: CASRLLGSGYTF.

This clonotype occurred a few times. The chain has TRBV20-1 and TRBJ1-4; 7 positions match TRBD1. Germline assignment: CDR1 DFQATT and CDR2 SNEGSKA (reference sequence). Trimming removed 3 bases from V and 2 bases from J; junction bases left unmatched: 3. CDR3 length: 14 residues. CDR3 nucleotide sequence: TGCAGTGCTAGGCCGGGACAGACTAATGAAAAACTGTTTTTT. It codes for CSARPGQTNEKLFF.

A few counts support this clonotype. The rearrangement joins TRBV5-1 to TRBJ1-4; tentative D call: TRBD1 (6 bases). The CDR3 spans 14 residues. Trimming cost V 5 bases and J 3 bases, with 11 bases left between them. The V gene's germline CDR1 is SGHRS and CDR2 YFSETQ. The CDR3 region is CASSTDSSNEKLFF. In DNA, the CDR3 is TGCGCCAGCAGTACGGACAGTTCTAATGAAAAACTGTTTTTT.

The CDR3 sequence is CASSPGTGTTGELFF. DNA for the CDR3: TGTGCCAGCAGCCCCGGGACAGGGACTACCGGGGAGCTGTTTTTT. J is TRBJ2-2 and V is TRBV3-1; TRBD1 aligns across 9 bases. This CDR3 region has 15 residues. J gave up 5 bases and V 4 bases, and 5 bases lay outside the gene matches. Germline V lookup: CDR1 LGHDT, CDR2 YNNKEL (reference sequence).

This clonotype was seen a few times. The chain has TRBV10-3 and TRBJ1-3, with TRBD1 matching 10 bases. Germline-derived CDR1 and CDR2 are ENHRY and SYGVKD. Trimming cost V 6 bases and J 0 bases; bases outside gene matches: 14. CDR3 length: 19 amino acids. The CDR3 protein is CAIRPGQGNSDYSGNTIYF. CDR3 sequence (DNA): TGTGCCATCAGACCGGGACAGGGGAATTCCGACTACTCTGGAAACACCATATATTTT.

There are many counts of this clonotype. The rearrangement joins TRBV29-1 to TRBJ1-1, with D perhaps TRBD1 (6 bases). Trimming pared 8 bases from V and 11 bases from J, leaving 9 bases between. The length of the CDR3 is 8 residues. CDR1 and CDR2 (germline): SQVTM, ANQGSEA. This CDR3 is CSSGGAFF. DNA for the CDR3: TGCAGCTCCGGGGGCGCTTTCTTT.

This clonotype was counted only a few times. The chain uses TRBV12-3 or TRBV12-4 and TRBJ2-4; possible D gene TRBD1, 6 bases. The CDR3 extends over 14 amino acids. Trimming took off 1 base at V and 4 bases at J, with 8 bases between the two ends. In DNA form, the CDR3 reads TGTGCCAGCAGTTTAGAACAGGGTAAAAACATTCAGTACTTC. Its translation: CASSLEQGKNIQYF.

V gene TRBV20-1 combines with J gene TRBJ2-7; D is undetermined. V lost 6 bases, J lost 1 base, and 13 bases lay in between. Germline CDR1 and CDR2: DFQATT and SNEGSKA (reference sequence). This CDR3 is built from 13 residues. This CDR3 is CSANPGLSYEQYF. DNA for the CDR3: TGCAGTGCCAATCCAGGCCTTTCCTACGAGCAGTACTTC.

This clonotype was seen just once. As DNA, the CDR3 is TGTGCCAGCAGCACAGTCGGGGAATCTTACGAGCAGTACTTC. It encodes CASSTVGESYEQYF. This sequence joins TRBV9 and TRBJ2-7; TRBD2 is a possible D gene (5 bases). The germline V gene has CDR1 SGDLS and CDR2 YYNGEE. The CDR3 sequence is 14 residues long. The V end was cut by 4 bases, the J end by 4 bases, with 15 bases between.

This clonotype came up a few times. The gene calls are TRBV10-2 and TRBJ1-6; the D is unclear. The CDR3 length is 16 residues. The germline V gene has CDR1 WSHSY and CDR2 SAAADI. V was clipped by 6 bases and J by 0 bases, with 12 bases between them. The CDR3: CASRPDTSSYNSPLHF. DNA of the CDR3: TGCGCCAGCAGACCCGACACGAGCTCCTATAATTCACCCCTCCACTTT.

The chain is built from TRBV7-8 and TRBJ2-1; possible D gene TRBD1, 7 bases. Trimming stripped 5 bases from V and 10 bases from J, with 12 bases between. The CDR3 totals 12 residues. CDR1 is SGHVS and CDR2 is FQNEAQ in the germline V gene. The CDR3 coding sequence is TGTGCCAGCAGCCTCCAGGGGGGCGAGCAGTTCTTC. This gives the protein CASSLQGGEQFF. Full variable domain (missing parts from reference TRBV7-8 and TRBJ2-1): GAGVSQSPRYKVAKRGQDVALRCDPISGHVSLFWYQQALGQGPEFLTYFQNEAQLDKSGLPSDRFFAERPEGSVSTLKIQRTQQEDSAVYLCASSLQGGEQFFGPGTRLTVL.

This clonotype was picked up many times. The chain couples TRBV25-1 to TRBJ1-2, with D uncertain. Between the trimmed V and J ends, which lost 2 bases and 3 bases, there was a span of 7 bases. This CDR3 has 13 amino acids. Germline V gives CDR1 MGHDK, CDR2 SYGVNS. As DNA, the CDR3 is TGTGCCAGCAGTGAAGCCCGCCACTATGGCTACACCTTC. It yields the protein CASSEARHYGYTF.

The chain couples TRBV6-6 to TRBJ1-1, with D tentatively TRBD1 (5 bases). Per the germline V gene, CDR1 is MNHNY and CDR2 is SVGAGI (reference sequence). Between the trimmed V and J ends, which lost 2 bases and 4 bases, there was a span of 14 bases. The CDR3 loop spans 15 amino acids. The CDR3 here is CASSYTRGGGTEAFF. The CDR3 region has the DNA TGTGCCAGCAGTTACACTAGGGGCGGGGGCACTGAAGCTTTCTTT.

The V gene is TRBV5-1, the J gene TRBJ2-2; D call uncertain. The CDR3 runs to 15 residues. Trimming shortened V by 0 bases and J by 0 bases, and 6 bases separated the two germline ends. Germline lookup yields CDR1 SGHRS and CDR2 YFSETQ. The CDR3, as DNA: TGCGCCAGCAGCTTGGGACGGACGAACACCGGGGAGCTGTTTTTT. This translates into CASSLGRTNTGELFF.

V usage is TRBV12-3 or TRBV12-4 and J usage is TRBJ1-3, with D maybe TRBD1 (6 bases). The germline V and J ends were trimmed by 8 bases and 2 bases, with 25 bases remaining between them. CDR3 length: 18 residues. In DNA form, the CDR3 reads TGTGCCAGCCGGACAGATACCACCGGGATTAGGGCTGGAAACACCATATATTTT. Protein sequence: CASRTDTTGIRAGNTIYF.

CDR3 sequence (DNA): TGTGCCAGCAAACCTGGGGGGTACAATCAGCCCCAGCATTTT. This encodes CASKPGGYNQPQHF. The chain uses TRBV6-5 and TRBJ1-5; weak D call: TRBD1 (5 bases). CDR1 is MNHEY and CDR2 is SVGAGI in the germline V gene. Trimming cost V 7 bases and J 3 bases, with 13 bases left between them. The CDR3 covers 14 residues.

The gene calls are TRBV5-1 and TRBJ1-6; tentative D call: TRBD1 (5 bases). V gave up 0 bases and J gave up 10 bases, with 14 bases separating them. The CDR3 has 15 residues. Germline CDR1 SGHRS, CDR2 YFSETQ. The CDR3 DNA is TGCGCCAGCAGCTTGGAGGGCAGGGAAGGATCACCCCTCCACTTT. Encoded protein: CASSLEGREGSPLHF.

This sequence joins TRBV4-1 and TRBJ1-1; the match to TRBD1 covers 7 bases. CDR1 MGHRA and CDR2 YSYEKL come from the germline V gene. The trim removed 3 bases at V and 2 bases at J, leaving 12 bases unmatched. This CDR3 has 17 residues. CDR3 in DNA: TGCGCCAGCAGCCAGCTCATGAACAGGGGCCCTAACACTGAAGCTTTCTTT. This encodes CASSQLMNRGPNTEAFF.

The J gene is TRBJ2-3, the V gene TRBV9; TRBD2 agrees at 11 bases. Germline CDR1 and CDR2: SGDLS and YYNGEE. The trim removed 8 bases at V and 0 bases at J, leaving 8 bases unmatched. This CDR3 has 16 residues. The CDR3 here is CASSPGLAVSTDTQYF. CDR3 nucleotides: TGTGCCAGTTCTCCGGGACTAGCGGTGAGCACAGATACGCAGTATTTT.

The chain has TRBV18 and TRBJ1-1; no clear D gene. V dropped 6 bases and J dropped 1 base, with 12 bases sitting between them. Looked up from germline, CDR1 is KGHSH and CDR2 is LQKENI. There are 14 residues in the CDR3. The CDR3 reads CASSAWEENTEAFF. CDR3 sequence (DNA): TGTGCCAGCTCGGCCTGGGAGGAGAACACTGAAGCTTTCTTT. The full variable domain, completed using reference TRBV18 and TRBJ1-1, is NAGVMQNPRHLVRRRGQEARLRCSPMKGHSHVYWYRQLPEEGLKFMVYLQKENIIDESGMPKERFSAEFPKEGPSILRIQQVVRGDSAAYFCASSAWEENTEAFFGQGTRLTVV.

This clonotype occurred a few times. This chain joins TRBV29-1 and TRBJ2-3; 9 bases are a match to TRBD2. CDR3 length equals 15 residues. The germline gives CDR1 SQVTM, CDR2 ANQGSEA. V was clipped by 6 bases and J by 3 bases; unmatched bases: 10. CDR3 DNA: TGCAGCGTGAAAACCCGACTAGCGGAGACAGATACGCAGTATTTT. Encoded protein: CSVKTRLAETDTQYF.

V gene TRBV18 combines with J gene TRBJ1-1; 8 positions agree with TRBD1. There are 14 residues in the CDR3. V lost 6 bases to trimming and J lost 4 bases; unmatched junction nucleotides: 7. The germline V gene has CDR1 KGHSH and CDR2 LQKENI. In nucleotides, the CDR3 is TGTGCCAGCTCCCCTTTAGGGACAGGCACTGAAGCTTTCTTT. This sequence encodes CASSPLGTGTEAFF.

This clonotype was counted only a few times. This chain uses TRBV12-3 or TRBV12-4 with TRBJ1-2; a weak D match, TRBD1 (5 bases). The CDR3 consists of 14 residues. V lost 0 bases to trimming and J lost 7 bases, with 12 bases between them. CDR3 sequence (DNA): TGTGCCAGCAGTTTAGCGACAGTCCACGCTGGCTACACCTTC. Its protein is CASSLATVHAGYTF.

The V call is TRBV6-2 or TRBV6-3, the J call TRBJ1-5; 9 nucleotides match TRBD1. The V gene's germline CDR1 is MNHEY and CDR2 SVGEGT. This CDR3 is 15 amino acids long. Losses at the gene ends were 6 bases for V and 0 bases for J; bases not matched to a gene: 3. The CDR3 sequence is CASRYRGPSNQPQHF. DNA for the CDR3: TGTGCCAGCAGGTACAGGGGGCCTAGCAATCAGCCCCAGCATTTT.

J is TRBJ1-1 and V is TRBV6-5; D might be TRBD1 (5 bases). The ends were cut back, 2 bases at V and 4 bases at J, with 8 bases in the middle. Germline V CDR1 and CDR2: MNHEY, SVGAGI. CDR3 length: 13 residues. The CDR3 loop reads CASSYGGVTEAFF. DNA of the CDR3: TGTGCCAGCAGTTACGGAGGGGTCACTGAAGCTTTCTTT.

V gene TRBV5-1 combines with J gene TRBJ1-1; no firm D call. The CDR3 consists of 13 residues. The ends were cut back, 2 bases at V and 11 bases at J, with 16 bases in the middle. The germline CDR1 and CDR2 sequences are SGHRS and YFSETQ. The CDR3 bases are TGCGCCAGCAGCTTAGGAGGTCATCGCGGGGCTTTCTTT. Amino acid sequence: CASSLGGHRGAFF.

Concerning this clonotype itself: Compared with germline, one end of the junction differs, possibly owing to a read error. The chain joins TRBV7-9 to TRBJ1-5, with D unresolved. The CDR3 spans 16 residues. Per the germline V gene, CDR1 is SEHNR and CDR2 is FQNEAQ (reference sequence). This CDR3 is CASSLASPNSNQSQHF. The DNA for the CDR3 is TGTGCCAGCAGCTTAGCCTCACCTAATAGCAATCAGTCCCAGCATTTT.

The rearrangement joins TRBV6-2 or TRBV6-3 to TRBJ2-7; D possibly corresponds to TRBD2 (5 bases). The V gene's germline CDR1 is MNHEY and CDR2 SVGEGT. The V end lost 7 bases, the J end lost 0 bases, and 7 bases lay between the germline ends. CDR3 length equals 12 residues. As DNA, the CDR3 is TGTGCCAGCAAAGGGAGCTCCTACGAGCAGTACTTC. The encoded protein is CASKGSSYEQYF.

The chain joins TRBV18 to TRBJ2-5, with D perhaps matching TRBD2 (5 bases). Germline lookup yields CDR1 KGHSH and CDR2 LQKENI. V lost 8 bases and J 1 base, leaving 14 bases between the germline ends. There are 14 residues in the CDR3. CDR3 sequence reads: CASLGVASQETQYF. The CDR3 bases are TGTGCCAGCCTTGGCGTAGCGTCCCAAGAGACCCAGTACTTC.

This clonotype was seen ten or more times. The CDR3 loop reads CSVGSSLETQYF. DNA for the CDR3: TGCAGCGTTGGTTCTAGCTTAGAGACCCAGTACTTC. The rearrangement uses TRBV29-1 and TRBJ2-5; weak D call: TRBD2 (5 bases). The germline V and J ends were trimmed by 4 bases and 4 bases, with 10 bases remaining between them. CDR1 and CDR2 from the germline V gene are SQVTM and ANQGSEA. This CDR3 has 12 residues.

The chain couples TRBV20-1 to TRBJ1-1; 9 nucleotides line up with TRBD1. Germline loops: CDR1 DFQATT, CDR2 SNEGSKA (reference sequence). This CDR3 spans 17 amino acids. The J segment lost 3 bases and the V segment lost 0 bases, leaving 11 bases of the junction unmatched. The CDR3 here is CSARDPNNRGRDTEAFF. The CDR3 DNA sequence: TGCAGTGCTAGAGATCCCAATAACAGGGGGCGGGACACTGAAGCTTTCTTT.